This entry lists 20 T cell receptor beta chains sequenced from one sample in a study of blood T cells in healthy people across ages. A second PCR of roughly 7 to 11 cycles used a sample-barcoded 5' primer and a J-beta primer mix. TCRdb redid the calling of the 5' RACE reads with MiXCR, one entry per CDR3 protein. Seen here are around 1,000,000 distinct CDR3 sequences, under 40% observed once, and the top ten hold about an eighth. Sequenced material: blood. The receptors were sampled from a man between 18 and 35 years old in good health.

The chain joins TRBV2 to TRBJ2-3, with 8 positions matching TRBD2. V lost 8 bases and J lost 1; bases outside the gene matches: 8. Germline assignment: CDR1 SNHLY and CDR2 FYNNEI. This CDR3 is 15 amino acids long. Here the CDR3 DNA reads TGTGCCAGCCGGAGGGGTAGCGGGGGCACAGATACGCAGTATTTT. Its protein product is CASRRGSGGTDTQYF.

The gene calls are TRBV29-1 and TRBJ1-1; D uncertain. In germline, CDR1 is SQVTM, CDR2 ANQGSEA. Trimming cost V 3 bases and J 10 bases, with 12 bases left between them. This CDR3 contains 11 residues. The CDR3 DNA sequence: TGCAGCGTTGAGCGCGGGTTAGGAGCTTTCTTT. Encoded protein: CSVERGLGAFF.

This clonotype was counted between two and nine times. The chain joins TRBV4-3 to TRBJ1-2; D gene ambiguous. The CDR3 length is 16 residues. The germline V gene has CDR1 LGHNA and CDR2 YSLEER. V was clipped by 1 base and J by 1 base, with 13 bases between them. The CDR3 DNA reads as TGCGCCAGCAGCCAAGTTGGTACAGAATTTAACTATGGCTACACCTTC. This translates into CASSQVGTEFNYGYTF.

The chain combines TRBV5-1 with TRBJ2-3; D not certain. The CDR3 loop spans 15 amino acids. Germline V CDR1 and CDR2: SGHRS, YFSETQ. The V and J ends lost 5 bases and 0 bases respectively, with 13 bases between them. Here the CDR3 reads CASSYGDRSTDTQYF. The CDR3, as DNA: TGCGCCAGCAGTTACGGCGACCGAAGCACAGATACGCAGTATTTT.

This clonotype was detected many times. The chain links TRBV6-5 to TRBJ2-1, with TRBD2 identical over 9 bases. Germline CDR1 reads MNHEY; CDR2 reads SVGAGI. There are 15 residues in the CDR3. V lost 0 bases, J lost 5 bases, and 2 bases stayed unmatched. CDR3 residues: CASSYSTSGHNEQFF. In DNA form, the CDR3 reads TGTGCCAGCAGTTACTCGACTAGCGGCCACAATGAGCAGTTCTTC.

The chain recombines TRBV30 with TRBJ1-1, with a tentative D call TRBD1 (6 bases). Germline CDR1 is GTSNPN and CDR2 is SVGIG (reference sequence). CDR3 length: 13 residues. The V end was cut by 1 base, the J end by 11 bases, with 17 bases between. In DNA form, the CDR3 reads TGTGCCTGGAGTGCCCTGGACTCGGACAGCGCTTTCTTT. This gives the protein CAWSALDSDSAFF.

There are a few counts of this clonotype. This chain links TRBV20-1 with TRBJ1-5, with D hard to call. The ends were cut back, 1 base at V and 0 bases at J, with 7 bases in the middle. Germline CDR1 reads DFQATT; CDR2 reads SNEGSKA (reference sequence). The CDR3 covers 14 residues. The CDR3 nucleotides are TGCAGTGCTAGAGTTCCGGATAGCAATCAGCCCCAGCATTTT. This gives the protein CSARVPDSNQPQHF.

This clonotype was seen only a few times. V and J are TRBV14 and TRBJ2-2; 9 bases map to TRBD1. The junction had 5 bases not matched to a gene; V was cut back by 1 base and J by 5 bases. The CDR3 runs 16 residues. The germline V gene encodes CDR1 SGHDN and CDR2 FVKESK. The CDR3: CASSQGRTGVTGELFF. As DNA, the CDR3 is TGTGCCAGCAGCCAAGGTCGGACAGGGGTTACCGGGGAGCTGTTTTTT.

The chain joins TRBV4-1 to TRBJ2-1; no definite D call. The length of the CDR3 is 16 residues. Germline assignment: CDR1 MGHRA and CDR2 YSYEKL. The V and J ends lost 1 base and 0 bases respectively, with 10 bases between them. CDR3: CASSQVAMSSYNEQFF. The CDR3 coding sequence is TGCGCCAGCAGCCAAGTCGCGATGAGCTCCTACAATGAGCAGTTCTTC.

The gene calls are TRBV6-1 and TRBJ2-1, with 8 bases identical to TRBD1. V lost 7 bases, J lost 1 base, and 6 bases stayed unmatched. The V gene's germline CDR1 is MNHNS and CDR2 SASEGT. The CDR3 consists of 15 residues. CDR3 DNA: TGTGCCAGCATTAACCGGGACAGGTCCTACAATGAGCAGTTCTTC. It yields the protein CASINRDRSYNEQFF.

The chain is built from TRBV4-1 and TRBJ1-2, with D perhaps matching TRBD1 (5 bases). CDR1 is MGHRA and CDR2 is YSYEKL in the germline V gene. This CDR3 has 17 residues. V was pared by 0 bases and J by 2 bases, with 16 bases between. For the CDR3, the DNA is TGCGCCAGCAGCCAAGAAAACAGGAGGACACCCAACTATGGCTACACCTTC. Its translation: CASSQENRRTPNYGYTF.

The chain uses TRBV7-3 and TRBJ2-1; 13 bases agree with TRBD2. The CDR3 consists of 20 residues. The V gene end was trimmed by 4 bases and the J gene end by 4 bases; junction bases not matched to a gene: 16. The germline gives CDR1 SGHTA, CDR2 FQGTGA. DNA of the CDR3: TGTGCCAGCAGCTCCAAGTCCAAGACTAGCGGGGGGTTAATATACAATGAGCAGTTCTTC. It specifies CASSSKSKTSGGLIYNEQFF.

This chain links TRBV20-1 with TRBJ2-4, with D perhaps TRBD2 (6 bases). CDR1 and CDR2 from the germline V gene are DFQATT and SNEGSKA (reference sequence). V lost 3 bases to trimming and J lost 3 bases, with 12 bases between them. CDR3 size: 14 residues. Here the CDR3 reads CSASGDGGKNIQYF. As DNA, the CDR3 is TGCAGTGCTAGTGGGGACGGGGGCAAAAACATTCAGTACTTC.

As to this clonotype: Relative to the germline gene, one junction end is altered; a read error may explain this. This chain connects TRBV5-5 to TRBJ2-3, with D maybe TRBD2 (6 bases). This CDR3 has 15 residues. Germline CDR1 SGHKS, CDR2 YYEKEE (reference sequence). The CDR3 loop reads CASSFNDRRADMQYF. The CDR3 coding sequence is TGTGCCAGCAGCTTCAACGACCGGAGGGCAGATATGCAGTATTTT. The full variable domain, in which reference TRBV5-5 and TRBJ2-3 provide the parts outside the CDR3, is DAGVTQSPTHLIKTRGQQVTLRCSPISGHKSVSWYQQVLGQGPQFIFQYYEKEERGRGNFPDRFSARQFPNYSSELNVNALLLGDSALYLCASSFNDRRADMQYFGPGTRLTVL.

The rearrangement uses TRBV29-1 and TRBJ2-3; possibly TRBD2 for D (7 bases). Germline V CDR1 and CDR2: SQVTM, ANQGSEA. This CDR3 spans 16 amino acids. V gave up 6 bases and J gave up 2 bases, with 21 bases separating them. The CDR3 reads CSVGGGSHFHTDTQYF. For the CDR3, the DNA is TGCAGCGTGGGGGGGGGCTCACATTTCCACACAGATACGCAGTATTTT.

The gene calls are TRBV4-2 and TRBJ2-6; D unresolved. Germline lookup yields CDR1 LGHNA and CDR2 YNFKEQ. The CDR3 runs to 16 residues. V was clipped by 0 bases and J by 2 bases, with 8 bases between them. CDR3 sequence reads: CASSQDPLAGANVLTF. CDR3 nucleotides: TGTGCCAGCAGCCAAGATCCACTGGCTGGGGCCAACGTCCTGACTTTC.

This clonotype was detected a few times. V usage is TRBV20-1 and J usage is TRBJ2-7, with 8 nucleotides matching TRBD2. The germline CDR1 and CDR2 sequences are DFQATT and SNEGSKA (reference sequence). This CDR3 comprises 18 residues. V gave up 3 bases and J gave up 0 bases; unmatched junction bases: 16. CDR3 DNA sequence: TGCAGTGCTAGGGGACTTGGCGGGGGGCGACTAAGCTCCTACGAGCAGTACTTC. This sequence encodes CSARGLGGGRLSSYEQYF.

This clonotype was recorded a few times. V gene TRBV28 combines with J gene TRBJ2-7; D tentatively fits TRBD1 or TRBD2 (5 bases each). This CDR3 is built from 15 residues. Germline V gene sequence: CDR1 MDHEN, CDR2 SYDVKM. V lost 3 bases and J 12 bases, leaving 24 bases between the germline ends. The CDR3 DNA follows: TGTGCCAGCAGTTTCCCTTCGGGACCGCAAGAGACCCGGTACTTC. Its protein is CASSFPSGPQETRYF. Using reference TRBV28 and TRBJ2-7 for the parts outside the CDR3, the full variable domain is DVKVTQSSRYLVKRTGEKVFLECVQDMDHENMFWYRQDPGLGLRLIYFSYDVKMKEKGDIPEGYSVSREKKERFSLILESASTNQTSMYLCASSFPSGPQETRYFGPGTRLTVT.

This chain connects TRBV20-1 to TRBJ2-5; TRBD2 aligns across 14 bases. The CDR3 is 15 residues long. In germline, CDR1 is DFQATT, CDR2 SNEGSKA (reference sequence). After removal of 5 bases from V and 8 bases from J, the junction contained 10 bases not matched to a gene. The CDR3 DNA is TGCAGTGCTCTGGCGACTAGCGGGGGGGCGGACACCCAGTACTTC. This codes for CSALATSGGADTQYF.

The J gene is TRBJ1-2, the V gene TRBV20-1; possible D gene TRBD1, 5 bases. V gave up 8 bases and J gave up 1 base, with 17 bases separating them. The CDR3 loop spans 14 amino acids. The germline gives CDR1 DFQATT, CDR2 SNEGSKA (reference sequence). Here the CDR3 reads CSSPGGADNYGYTF. The CDR3 region has the DNA TGCAGTTCCCCCGGAGGGGCCGATAACTATGGCTACACCTTC.